The TCR beta chain described here comes from a study of blood T cell repertoires in COVID-19. Background on the study: Collection of acute and convalescent COVID-19 samples took place in the United States, Italy and Spain. T cells, B-cell-depleted T cells, or PBMCs provided the cDNA or gDNA that served as material.

In the original processing: Estimated nucleated cell counts came from reference gene primer amplification. Profiling relied on immunoSEQ multiplex PCR, and the TCRdb table lists in-frame clones only, not all of them. V and J calls plus clone size are reproduced from that table; the DNA served to infer D and trimming. The data contain about 170,000 clones, more than 60% of them seen just once; the ten biggest clones take up about 7.8%. This sequence originates from a man in his fifties or sixties with acute or convalescent COVID-19. Sequenced input: peripheral blood.

The CDR3 loop reads CASSLKGQGLYNEQFF. The CDR3 DNA sequence: TGTGCCAGCAGCCTGAAAGGACAGGGATTATACAATGAGCAGTTCTTC. V usage is TRBV5-4 and J usage is TRBJ2-1, with 8 bases fitting TRBD1. The V segment lost 4 bases and the J segment 4 bases; nucleotides outside the gene matches: 10. The V gene's germline CDR1 is SGHNT and CDR2 YYREEE (reference sequence). The CDR3 loop spans 16 amino acids.